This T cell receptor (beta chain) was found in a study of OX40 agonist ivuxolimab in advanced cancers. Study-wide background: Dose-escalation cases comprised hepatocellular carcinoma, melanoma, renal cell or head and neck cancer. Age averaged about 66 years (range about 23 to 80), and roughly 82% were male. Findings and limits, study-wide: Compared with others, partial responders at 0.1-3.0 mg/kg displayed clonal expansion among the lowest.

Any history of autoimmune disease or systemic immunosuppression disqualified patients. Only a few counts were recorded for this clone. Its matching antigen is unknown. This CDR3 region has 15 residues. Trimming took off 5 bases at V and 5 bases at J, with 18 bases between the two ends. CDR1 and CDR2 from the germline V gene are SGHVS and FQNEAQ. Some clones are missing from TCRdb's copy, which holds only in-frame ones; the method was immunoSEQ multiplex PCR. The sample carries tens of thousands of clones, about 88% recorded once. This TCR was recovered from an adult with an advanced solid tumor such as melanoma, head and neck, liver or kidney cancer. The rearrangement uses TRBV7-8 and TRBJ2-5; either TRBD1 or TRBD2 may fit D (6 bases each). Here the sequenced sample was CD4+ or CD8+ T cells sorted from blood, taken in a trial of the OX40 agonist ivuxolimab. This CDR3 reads CASSLSAQGRETQYF. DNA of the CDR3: TGTGCCAGCAGCCTTAGCGCTCAGGGGAGGGAGACCCAGTACTTC.